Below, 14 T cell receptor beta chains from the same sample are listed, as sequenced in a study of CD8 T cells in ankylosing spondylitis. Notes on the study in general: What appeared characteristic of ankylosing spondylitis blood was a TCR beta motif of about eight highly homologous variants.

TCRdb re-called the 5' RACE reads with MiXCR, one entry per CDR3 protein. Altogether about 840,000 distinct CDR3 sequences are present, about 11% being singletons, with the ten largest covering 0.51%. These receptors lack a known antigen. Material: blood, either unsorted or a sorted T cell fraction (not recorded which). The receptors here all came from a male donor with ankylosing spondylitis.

CDR3 bases: TGTGCCAGCAGCTTAGAGGTTAGCCACCTGTTCTTC. Translated: CASSLEVSHLFF. V gene TRBV7-9 combines with J gene TRBJ2-1; no reliable D call. Trimming stripped 1 base from V and 15 bases from J, with 13 bases between. The CDR3 extends over 12 amino acids. CDR1 and CDR2 from the germline V gene are SEHNR and FQNEAQ (reference sequence).

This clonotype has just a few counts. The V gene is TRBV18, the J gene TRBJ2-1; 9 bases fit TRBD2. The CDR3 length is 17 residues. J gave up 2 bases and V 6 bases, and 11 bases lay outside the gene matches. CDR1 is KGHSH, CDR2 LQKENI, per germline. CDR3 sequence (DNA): TGTGCCAGCTCCGTCGGGGGCCTAGCGGGAACCTACAATGAGCAGTTCTTC. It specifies CASSVGGLAGTYNEQFF.

Written as DNA, the CDR3 is TGCGCCAGCAGCAACTACGGACTCGAGCAGTACTTC. As protein: CASSNYGLEQYF. This chain links TRBV5-1 with TRBJ2-7; D might be TRBD2 (5 bases). The V gene's germline CDR1 is SGHRS and CDR2 YFSETQ. The CDR3 is made up of 12 amino acids. V was shortened by 4 bases and J by 6 bases, with 11 bases between the two germline ends.

CDR3 in DNA: TGCAGTGCTAATTGGGAGGGGATAGATACGCAGTATTTT. It codes for CSANWEGIDTQYF. The gene calls are TRBV20-1 and TRBJ2-3, with 7 bases matching TRBD2. V lost 4 bases, J lost 5 bases, and 6 bases stayed unmatched. This CDR3 is 13 amino acids long. CDR1 and CDR2 from the germline V gene are DFQATT and SNEGSKA (reference sequence).

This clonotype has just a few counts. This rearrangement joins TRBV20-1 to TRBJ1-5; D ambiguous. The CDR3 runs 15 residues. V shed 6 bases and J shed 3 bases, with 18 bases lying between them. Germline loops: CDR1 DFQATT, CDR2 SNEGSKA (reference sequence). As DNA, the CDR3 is TGCAGTGCGGTAAGAGTAGGGCCAAACAATCAGCCCCAGCATTTT. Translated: CSAVRVGPNNQPQHF.

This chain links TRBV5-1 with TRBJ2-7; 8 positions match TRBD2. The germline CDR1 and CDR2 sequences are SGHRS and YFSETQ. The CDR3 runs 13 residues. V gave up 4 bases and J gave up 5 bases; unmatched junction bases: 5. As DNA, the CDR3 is TGCGCCAGCAGCAGCGGGAGTGGTGACGAGCAGTACTTC. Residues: CASSSGSGDEQYF.

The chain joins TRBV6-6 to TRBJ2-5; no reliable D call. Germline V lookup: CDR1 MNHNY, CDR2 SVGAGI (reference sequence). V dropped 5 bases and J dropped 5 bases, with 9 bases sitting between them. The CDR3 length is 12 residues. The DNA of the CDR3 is TGTGCCAGCAGTACGAATGGGGAGACCCAGTACTTC. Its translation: CASSTNGETQYF.

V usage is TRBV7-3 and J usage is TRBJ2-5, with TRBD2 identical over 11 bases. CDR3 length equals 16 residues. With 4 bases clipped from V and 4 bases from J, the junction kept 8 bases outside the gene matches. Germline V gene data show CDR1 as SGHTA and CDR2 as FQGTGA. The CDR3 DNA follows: TGTGCCAGCAGCTCACCAGGGCTAGCGGGGGGAGAGACCCAGTACTTC. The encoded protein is CASSSPGLAGGETQYF.

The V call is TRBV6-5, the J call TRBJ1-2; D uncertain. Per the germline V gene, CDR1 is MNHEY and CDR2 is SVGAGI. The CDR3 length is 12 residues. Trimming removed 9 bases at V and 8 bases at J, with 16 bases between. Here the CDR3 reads CASQQYLGGYTF. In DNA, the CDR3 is TGTGCCAGTCAACAGTATCTGGGAGGCTACACCTTC.

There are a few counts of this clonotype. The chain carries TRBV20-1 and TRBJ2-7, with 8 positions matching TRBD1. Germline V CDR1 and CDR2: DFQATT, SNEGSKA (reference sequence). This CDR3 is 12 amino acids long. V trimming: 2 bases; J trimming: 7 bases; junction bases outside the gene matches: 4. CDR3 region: CSARQGAWEQYF. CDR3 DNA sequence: TGCAGTGCTAGACAGGGGGCGTGGGAGCAGTACTTC.

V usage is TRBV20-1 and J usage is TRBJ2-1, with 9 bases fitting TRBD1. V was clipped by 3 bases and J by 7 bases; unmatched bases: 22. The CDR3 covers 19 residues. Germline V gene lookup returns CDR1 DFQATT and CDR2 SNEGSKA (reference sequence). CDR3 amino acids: CSARSPGQGILRARNEQFF. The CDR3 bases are TGCAGTGCTAGGAGCCCGGGACAGGGCATTTTACGGGCAAGGAATGAGCAGTTCTTC.

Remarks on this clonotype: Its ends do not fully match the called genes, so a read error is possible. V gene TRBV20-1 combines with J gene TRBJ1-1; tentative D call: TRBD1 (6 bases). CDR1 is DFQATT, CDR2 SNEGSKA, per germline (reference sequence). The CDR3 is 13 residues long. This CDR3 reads CSAPGQLNNEAFF. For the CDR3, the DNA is TGCAGTGCTCCCGGACAGCTGAACAATGAAGCTTTCTTT.

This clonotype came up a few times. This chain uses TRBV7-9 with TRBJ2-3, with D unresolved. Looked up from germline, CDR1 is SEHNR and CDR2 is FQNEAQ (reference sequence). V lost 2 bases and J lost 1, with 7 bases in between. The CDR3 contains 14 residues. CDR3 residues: CASSLRARTDTQYF. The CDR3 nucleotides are TGTGCCAGCAGCTTACGGGCCCGCACAGATACGCAGTATTTT.

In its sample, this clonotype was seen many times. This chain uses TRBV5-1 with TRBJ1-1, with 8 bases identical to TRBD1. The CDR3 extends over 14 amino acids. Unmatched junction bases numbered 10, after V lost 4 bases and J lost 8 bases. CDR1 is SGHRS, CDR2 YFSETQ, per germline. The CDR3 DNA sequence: TGCGCCAGCAGCGCCGGGACAGGCCCAGGAGAAGCTTTCTTT. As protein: CASSAGTGPGEAFF.